The following is a TCR beta chain sequence with its context. This sample is part of a study of blood T cell repertoires in COVID-19. At the level of the study: Samples came from the United States, Italy and Spain, spanning acute and convalescent COVID-19.

This CDR3 is 15 amino acids long. The V end lost 8 bases, the J end lost 9 bases, and 23 bases lay between the germline ends. CDR1 and CDR2 from the germline V gene are SGHTA and FQGTGA. Produced via immunoSEQ multiplex PCR; TCRdb's table is partial and in-frame only. The data show fewer than 250,000 clones, about 88% seen once. Participants came from about 24 US areas, aged about 18 to 89 years. The chain couples TRBV7-3 to TRBJ1-5; D call uncertain. The receptor was derived from a woman aged 25 to 39 who had recovered from COVID-19. Material: PBMCs or T cells enriched from blood (not recorded which). CDR3 in amino acids: CASGLGNMRSPPQHF. CDR3 nucleotide sequence: TGTGCCAGCGGCCTGGGCAATATGAGATCGCCGCCCCAGCATTTT.